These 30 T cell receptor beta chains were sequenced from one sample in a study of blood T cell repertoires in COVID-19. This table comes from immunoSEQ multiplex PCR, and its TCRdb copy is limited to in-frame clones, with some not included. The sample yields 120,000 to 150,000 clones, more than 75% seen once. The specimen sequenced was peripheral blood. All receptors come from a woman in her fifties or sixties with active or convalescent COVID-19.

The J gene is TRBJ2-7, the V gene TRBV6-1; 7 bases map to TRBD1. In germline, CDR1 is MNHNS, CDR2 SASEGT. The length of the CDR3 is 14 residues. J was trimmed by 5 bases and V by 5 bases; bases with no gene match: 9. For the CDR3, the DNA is TGTGCCAGCAGTTCCCCGGGACAGACCAACGAGCAGTACTTC. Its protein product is CASSSPGQTNEQYF.

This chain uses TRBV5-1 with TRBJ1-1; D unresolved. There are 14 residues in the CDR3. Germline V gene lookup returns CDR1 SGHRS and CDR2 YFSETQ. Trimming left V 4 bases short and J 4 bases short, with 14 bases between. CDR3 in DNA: TGCGCCAGCAGCCGTGGCGGGCAGGTCACTGAAGCTTTCTTT. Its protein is CASSRGGQVTEAFF.

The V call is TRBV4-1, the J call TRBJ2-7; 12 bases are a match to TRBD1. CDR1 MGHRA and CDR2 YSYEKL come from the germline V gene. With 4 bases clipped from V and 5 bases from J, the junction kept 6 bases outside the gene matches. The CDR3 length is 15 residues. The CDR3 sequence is CASSPGDRGPDEQYF. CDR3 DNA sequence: TGCGCCAGCAGCCCAGGGGACAGGGGGCCGGACGAGCAGTACTTC.

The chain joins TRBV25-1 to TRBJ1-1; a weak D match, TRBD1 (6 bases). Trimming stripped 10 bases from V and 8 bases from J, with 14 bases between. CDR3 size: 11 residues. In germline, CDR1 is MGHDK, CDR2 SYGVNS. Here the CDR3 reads CATWGRTEAFF. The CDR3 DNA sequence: TGTGCCACCTGGGGGCGGACCGAAGCTTTCTTT.

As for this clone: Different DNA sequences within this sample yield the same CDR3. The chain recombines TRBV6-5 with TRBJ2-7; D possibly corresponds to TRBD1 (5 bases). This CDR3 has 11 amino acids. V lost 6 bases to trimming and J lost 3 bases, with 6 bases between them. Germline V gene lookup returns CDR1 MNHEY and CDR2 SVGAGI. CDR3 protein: CASSRDYEQYF. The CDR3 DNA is TGTGCCAGCAGCAGGGACTACGAGCAGTACTTC.

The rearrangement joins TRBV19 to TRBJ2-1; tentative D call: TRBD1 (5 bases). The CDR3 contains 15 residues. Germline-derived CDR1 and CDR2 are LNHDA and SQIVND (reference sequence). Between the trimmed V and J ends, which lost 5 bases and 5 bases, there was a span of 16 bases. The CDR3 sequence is CASSPHRQRNNEQFF. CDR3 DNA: TGTGCCAGTAGTCCTCACCGACAGAGAAACAATGAGCAGTTCTTC. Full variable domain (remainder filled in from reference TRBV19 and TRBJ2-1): DGGITQSPKYLFRKEGQNVTLSCEQNLNHDAMYWYRQDPGQGLRLIYYSQIVNDFQKGDIAEGYSVSREKKESFPLTVTSAQKNPTAFYLCASSPHRQRNNEQFFGPGTRLTVL.

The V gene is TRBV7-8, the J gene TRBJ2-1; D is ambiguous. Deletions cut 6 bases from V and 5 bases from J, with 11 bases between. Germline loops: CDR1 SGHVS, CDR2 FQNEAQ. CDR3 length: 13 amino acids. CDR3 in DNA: TGTGCCAGCAGTCCAGTTAGCCACAATGAGCAGTTCTTC. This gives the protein CASSPVSHNEQFF.

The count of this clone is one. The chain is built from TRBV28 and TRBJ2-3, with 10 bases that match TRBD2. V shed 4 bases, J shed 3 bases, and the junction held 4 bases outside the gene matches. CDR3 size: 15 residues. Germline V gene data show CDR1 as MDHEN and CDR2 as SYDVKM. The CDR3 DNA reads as TGTGCCAGCAGTTCACTAGCGGGAAGGACAGATACGCAGTATTTT. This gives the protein CASSSLAGRTDTQYF.

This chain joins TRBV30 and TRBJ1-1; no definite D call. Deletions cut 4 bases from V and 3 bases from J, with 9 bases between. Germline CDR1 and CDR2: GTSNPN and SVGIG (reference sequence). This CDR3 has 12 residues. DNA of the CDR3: TGTGCCTGGAACTCGAGAGACACTGAAGCTTTCTTT. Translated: CAWNSRDTEAFF.

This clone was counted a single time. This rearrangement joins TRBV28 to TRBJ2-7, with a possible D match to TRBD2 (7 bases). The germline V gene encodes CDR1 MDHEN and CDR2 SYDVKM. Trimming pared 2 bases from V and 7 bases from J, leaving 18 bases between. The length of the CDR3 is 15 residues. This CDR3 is CASSLEPSGGWEQYF. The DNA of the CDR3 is TGTGCCAGCAGTTTAGAACCCTCGGGGGGCTGGGAGCAGTACTTC.

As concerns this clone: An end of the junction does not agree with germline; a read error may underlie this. The CDR3 DNA reads TGCGCCAGCAGTCAAGGTCTCGGACAGACCATCTATGGCTACACCTTC. Translated: CASSQGLGQTIYGYTF. The V call is TRBV4-1, the J call TRBJ1-2; TRBD1 might be the D (6 bases). The CDR3 consists of 16 residues. The V gene's germline CDR1 is MGHRA and CDR2 YSYEKL.

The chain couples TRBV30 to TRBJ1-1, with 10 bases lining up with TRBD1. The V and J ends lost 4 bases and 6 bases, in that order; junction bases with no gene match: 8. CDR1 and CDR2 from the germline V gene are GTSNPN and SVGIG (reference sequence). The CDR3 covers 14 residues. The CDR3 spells CAWTGTGVMAEAFF. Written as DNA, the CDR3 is TGTGCCTGGACCGGGACAGGGGTAATGGCTGAAGCTTTCTTT.

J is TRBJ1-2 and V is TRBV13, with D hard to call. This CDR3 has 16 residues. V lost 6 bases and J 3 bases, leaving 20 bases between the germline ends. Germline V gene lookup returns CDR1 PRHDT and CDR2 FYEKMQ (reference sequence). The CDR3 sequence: CASSSRRSSADYGYTF. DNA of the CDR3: TGTGCCAGCAGTTCCAGGCGATCATCAGCGGACTATGGCTACACCTTC.

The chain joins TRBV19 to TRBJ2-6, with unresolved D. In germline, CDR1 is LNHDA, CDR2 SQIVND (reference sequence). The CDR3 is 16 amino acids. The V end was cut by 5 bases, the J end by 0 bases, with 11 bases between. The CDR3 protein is CASSRVSNSGANVLTF. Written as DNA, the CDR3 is TGTGCCAGTAGTCGGGTCTCTAACTCTGGGGCCAACGTCCTGACTTTC. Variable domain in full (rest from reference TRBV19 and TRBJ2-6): DGGITQSPKYLFRKEGQNVTLSCEQNLNHDAMYWYRQDPGQGLRLIYYSQIVNDFQKGDIAEGYSVSREKKESFPLTVTSAQKNPTAFYLCASSRVSNSGANVLTFGAGSRLTVL.

The CDR3 sequence: CSVDQFGDEQFF. CDR3 DNA: TGCAGCGTTGATCAGTTCGGGGATGAGCAGTTCTTC. This chain links TRBV29-1 with TRBJ2-1, with D maybe TRBD2 (5 bases). The germline V gene has CDR1 SQVTM and CDR2 ANQGSEA. This CDR3 has 12 amino acids. V was clipped by 3 bases and J by 8 bases, with 11 bases between them.

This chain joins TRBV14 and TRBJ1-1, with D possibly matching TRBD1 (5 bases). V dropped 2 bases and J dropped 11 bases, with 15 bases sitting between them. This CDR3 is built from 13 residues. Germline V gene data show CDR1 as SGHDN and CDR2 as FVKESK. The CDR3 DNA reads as TGTGCCAGCAGCCAAATCATCTCGGGGGATGCTTTCTTT. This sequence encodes CASSQIISGDAFF.

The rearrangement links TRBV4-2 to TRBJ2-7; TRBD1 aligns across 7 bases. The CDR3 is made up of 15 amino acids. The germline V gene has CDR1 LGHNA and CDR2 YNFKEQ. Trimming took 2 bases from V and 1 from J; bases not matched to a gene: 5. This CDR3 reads CASSQSEGQSYEQYF. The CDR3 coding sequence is TGTGCCAGCAGCCAAAGTGAGGGACAGTCCTACGAGCAGTACTTC.

The CDR3 bases are TGCGCCAGCAGCTCCGGACTAGCGGTTTACGAGCAGTACTTC. Translated, it gives CASSSGLAVYEQYF. V usage is TRBV5-1 and J usage is TRBJ2-7; 10 bases are a match to TRBD2. The germline CDR1 and CDR2 sequences are SGHRS and YFSETQ. Trimming took 3 bases from V and 4 from J; bases not matched to a gene: 4. The CDR3 consists of 14 residues.

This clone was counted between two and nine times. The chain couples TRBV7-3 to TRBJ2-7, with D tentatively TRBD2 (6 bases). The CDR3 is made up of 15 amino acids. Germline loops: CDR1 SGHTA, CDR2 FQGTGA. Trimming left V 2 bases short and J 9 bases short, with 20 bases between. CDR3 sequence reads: CASSLSSLGTSRQYF. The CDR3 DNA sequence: TGTGCCAGCAGCTTATCATCCCTTGGGACTTCTCGGCAGTACTTC.

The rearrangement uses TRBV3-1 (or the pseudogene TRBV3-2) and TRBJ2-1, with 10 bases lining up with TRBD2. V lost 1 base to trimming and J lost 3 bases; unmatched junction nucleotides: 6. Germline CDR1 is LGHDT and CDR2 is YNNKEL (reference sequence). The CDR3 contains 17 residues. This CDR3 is CASSQVLAGEIYNEQFF. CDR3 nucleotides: TGTGCCAGCAGCCAAGTCCTAGCGGGGGAAATCTACAATGAGCAGTTCTTC.

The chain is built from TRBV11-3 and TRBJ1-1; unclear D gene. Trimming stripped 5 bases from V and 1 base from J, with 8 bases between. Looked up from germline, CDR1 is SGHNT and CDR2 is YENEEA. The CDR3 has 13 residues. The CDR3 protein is CASSKQQNTEAFF. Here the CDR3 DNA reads TGTGCCAGCAGCAAACAACAGAACACTGAAGCTTTCTTT.

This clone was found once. The CDR3 here is CASSQGLYGTGGADTEAFF. The CDR3 coding sequence is TGCGCCAGCAGCCAGGGGCTCTACGGGACAGGGGGCGCGGATACTGAAGCTTTCTTT. This chain joins TRBV4-3 and TRBJ1-1; TRBD1 agrees at 12 bases. V lost 3 bases and J lost 5; bases outside the gene matches: 16. The CDR3 has 19 residues. Germline CDR1 LGHNA, CDR2 YSLEER.

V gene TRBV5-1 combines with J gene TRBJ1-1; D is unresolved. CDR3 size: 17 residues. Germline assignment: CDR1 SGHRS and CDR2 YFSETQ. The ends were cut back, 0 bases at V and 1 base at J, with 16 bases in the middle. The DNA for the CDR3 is TGCGCCAGCAGCTTGGGTCACTGGGAGAGAGGGAACACTGAAGCTTTCTTT. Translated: CASSLGHWERGNTEAFF.

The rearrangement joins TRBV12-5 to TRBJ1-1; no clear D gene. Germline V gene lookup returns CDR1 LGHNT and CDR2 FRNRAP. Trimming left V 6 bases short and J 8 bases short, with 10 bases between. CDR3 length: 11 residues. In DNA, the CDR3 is TGTGCTAGTGGACCGCTGACAGAAGCTTTCTTT. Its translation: CASGPLTEAFF.

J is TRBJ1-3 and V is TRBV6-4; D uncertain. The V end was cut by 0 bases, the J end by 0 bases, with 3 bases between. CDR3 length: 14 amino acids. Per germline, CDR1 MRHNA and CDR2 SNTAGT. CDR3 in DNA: TGTGCCAGCAGTGACTCCGGCTCTGGAAACACCATATATTTT. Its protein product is CASSDSGSGNTIYF.

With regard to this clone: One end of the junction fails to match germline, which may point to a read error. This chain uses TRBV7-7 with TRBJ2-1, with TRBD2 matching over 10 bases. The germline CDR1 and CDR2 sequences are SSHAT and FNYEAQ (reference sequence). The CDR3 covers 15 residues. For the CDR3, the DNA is TGTGCTAGCAGCGCGGGACTAGCGACCTACAATGAGCAGTTCTTC. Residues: CASSAGLATYNEQFF.

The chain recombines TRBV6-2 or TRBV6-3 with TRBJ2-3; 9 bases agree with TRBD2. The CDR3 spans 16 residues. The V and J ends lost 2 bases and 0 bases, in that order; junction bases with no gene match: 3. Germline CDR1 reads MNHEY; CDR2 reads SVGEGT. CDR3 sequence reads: CASSYPAGGSTDTQYF. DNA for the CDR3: TGTGCCAGCAGTTACCCAGCGGGAGGTAGCACAGATACGCAGTATTTT.

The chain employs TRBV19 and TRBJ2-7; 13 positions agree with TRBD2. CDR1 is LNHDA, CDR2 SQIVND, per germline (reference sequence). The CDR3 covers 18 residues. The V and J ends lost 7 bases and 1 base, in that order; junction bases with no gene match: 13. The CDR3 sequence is CASTQGLAGSGRSYEQYF. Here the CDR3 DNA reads TGTGCCAGTACCCAGGGACTAGCGGGATCCGGTCGGTCCTACGAGCAGTACTTC.

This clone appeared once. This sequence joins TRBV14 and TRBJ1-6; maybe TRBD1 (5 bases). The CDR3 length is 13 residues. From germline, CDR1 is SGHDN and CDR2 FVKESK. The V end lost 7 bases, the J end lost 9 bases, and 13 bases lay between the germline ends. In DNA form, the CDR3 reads TGTGCCAGCACCCGGGGGGGGAGTTCACCCCTCCACTTT. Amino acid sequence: CASTRGGSSPLHF.

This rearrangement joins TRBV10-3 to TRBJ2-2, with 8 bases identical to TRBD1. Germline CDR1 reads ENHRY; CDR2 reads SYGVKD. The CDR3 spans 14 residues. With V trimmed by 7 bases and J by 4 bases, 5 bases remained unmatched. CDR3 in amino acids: CAINPGQATGELFF. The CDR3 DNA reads TGTGCCATCAATCCGGGACAGGCCACCGGGGAGCTGTTTTTT.